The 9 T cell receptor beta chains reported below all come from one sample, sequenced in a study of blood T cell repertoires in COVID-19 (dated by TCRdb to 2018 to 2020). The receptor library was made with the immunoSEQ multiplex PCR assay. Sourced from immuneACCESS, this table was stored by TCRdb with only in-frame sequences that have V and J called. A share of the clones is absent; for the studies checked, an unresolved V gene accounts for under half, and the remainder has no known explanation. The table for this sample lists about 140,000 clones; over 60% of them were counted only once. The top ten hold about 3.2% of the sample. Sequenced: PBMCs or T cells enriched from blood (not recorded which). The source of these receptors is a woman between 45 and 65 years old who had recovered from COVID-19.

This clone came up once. CDR3 sequence (DNA): TGCAGCGCCGAGGGGCAGGGGGAGAACACCGGGGAGCTGTTTTTT. As protein: CSAEGQGENTGELFF. The rearrangement uses TRBV29-1 and TRBJ2-2; TRBD1 matches at 7 bases. This CDR3 is built from 15 residues. With V trimmed by 7 bases and J by 1 base, 9 bases remained unmatched. The germline V gene encodes CDR1 SQVTM and CDR2 ANQGSEA.

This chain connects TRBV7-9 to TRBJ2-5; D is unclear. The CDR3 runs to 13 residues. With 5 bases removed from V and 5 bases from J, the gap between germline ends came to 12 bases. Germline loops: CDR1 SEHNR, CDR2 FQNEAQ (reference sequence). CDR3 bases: TGTGCCAGCAGCGCCACTCTAATCGAGACCCAGTACTTC. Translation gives CASSATLIETQYF.

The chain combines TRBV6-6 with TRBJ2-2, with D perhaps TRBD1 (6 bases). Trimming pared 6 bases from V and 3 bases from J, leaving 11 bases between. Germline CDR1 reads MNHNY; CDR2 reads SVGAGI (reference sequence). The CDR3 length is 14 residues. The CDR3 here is CASSQDSYTGELFF. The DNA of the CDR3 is TGTGCCAGCAGCCAGGACAGTTACACCGGGGAGCTGTTTTTT.

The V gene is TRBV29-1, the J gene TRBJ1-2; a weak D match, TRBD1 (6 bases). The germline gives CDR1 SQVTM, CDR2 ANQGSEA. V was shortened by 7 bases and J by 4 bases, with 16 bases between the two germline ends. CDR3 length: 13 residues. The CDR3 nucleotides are TGCAGCGACAGAAGGGGGGAGGGCTATGGCTACACCTTC. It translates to CSDRRGEGYGYTF.

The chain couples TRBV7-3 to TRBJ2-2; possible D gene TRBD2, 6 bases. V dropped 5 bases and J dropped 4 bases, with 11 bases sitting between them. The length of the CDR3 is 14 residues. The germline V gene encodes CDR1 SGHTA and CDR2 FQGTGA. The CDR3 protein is CASSRAGSTGELFF. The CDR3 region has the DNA TGTGCCAGCAGCCGCGCCGGGAGCACCGGGGAGCTGTTTTTT.

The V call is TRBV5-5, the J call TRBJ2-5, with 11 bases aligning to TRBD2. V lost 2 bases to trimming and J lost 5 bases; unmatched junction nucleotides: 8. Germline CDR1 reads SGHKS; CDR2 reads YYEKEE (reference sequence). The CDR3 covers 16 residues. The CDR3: CASSFMVAGGLETQYF. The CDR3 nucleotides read TGTGCCAGCAGCTTCATGGTAGCGGGGGGGCTGGAGACCCAGTACTTC.

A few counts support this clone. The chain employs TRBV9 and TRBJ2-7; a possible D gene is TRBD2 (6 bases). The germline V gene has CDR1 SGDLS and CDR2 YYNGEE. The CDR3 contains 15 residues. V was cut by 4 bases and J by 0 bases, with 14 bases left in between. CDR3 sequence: CASSSWDGSSYEQYF. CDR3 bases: TGTGCCAGCAGCTCCTGGGACGGGAGCTCCTACGAGCAGTACTTC.

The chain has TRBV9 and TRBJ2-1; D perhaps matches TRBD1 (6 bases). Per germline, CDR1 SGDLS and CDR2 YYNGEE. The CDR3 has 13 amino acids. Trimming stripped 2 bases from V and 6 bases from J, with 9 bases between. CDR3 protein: CASSVLQGNEQFF. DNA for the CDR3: TGTGCCAGCAGCGTCCTACAGGGCAATGAGCAGTTCTTC.

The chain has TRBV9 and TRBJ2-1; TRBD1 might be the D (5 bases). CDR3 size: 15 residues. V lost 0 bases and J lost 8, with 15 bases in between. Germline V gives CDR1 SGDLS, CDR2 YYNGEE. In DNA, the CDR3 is TGTGCCAGCAGCGTAGCTGGGGCCCTCGGCGATGAGCAGTTCTTC. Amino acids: CASSVAGALGDEQFF.